The 9 T cell receptor beta chains in this list originate from one sample, sequenced in a study of shared T cell receptors in the human thymus (dated by TCRdb to the early 2020s). The method was the immunoSEQ multiplex PCR assay. TCRdb mirrors the immuneACCESS table, restricted to in-frame sequences. Some clones are absent from its copies; in checked studies, under half trace to an unresolved V gene, and the reason for the others is unknown. This sample gives over 650,000 clones in total; roughly 86% of them show up just once. The ten largest clones add up to roughly 0.0094% of the sample. A further study also used this sample, focusing on human thymus T cells.

Sequencing was done on a sample of thymocytes. Source of these receptors: a boy under two years old with a congenital heart defect. Donor details come from another sample of the same person, matched by shared clones.

The V and J genes are TRBV4-1 and TRBJ1-2; D not resolved. The CDR3 runs 13 residues. The germline V and J ends were trimmed by 8 bases and 5 bases, with 15 bases remaining between them. Germline lookup yields CDR1 MGHRA and CDR2 YSYEKL. The CDR3 region has the DNA TGCGCCAGCGGGCAGCCCAGAGGGTATGGCTACACCTTC. Its translation is CASGQPRGYGYTF.

The V call is TRBV6-1, the J call TRBJ2-7; possibly TRBD1 for D (6 bases). The V gene lost 3 bases and the J gene lost 3 bases, with 12 bases spanning the gap. The CDR3 has 14 residues. The germline V gene has CDR1 MNHNS and CDR2 SASEGT. The CDR3 DNA is TGTGCCAGCAGTGAGAGACAGGCCCGCTACGAGCAGTACTTC. Its protein product is CASSERQARYEQYF.

The gene calls are TRBV5-6 and TRBJ2-7; D gene uncertain. CDR1 and CDR2 from the germline V gene are SGHDT and YYEEEE. The CDR3 runs 14 residues. Trimming took off 2 bases at V and 2 bases at J, with 11 bases between the two ends. CDR3 region: CASSLYHTAYEQYF. The CDR3 region has the DNA TGTGCCAGCAGCTTATACCACACAGCCTACGAGCAGTACTTC.

The chain is built from TRBV4-1 and TRBJ1-2, with D perhaps TRBD1 (6 bases). Germline CDR1 and CDR2: MGHRA and YSYEKL. The CDR3 loop spans 18 amino acids. Trimming pared 0 bases from V and 5 bases from J, leaving 22 bases between. CDR3 bases: TGCGCCAGCAGCCAAGAGTGGGGGCCGCGGAGAGCCCTATATGGCTACACCTTC. Its translation is CASSQEWGPRRALYGYTF.

This sequence joins TRBV5-6 and TRBJ2-7, with 10 bases aligning to TRBD2. CDR1 is SGHDT, CDR2 YYEEEE, per germline. The CDR3 covers 17 residues. With V trimmed by 4 bases and J by 4 bases, 14 bases remained unmatched. The chain's CDR3 is CASSEPQLAGRIYEQYF. CDR3 nucleotides: TGTGCCAGCAGCGAACCCCAACTAGCGGGACGGATTTACGAGCAGTACTTC.

The rearrangement uses TRBV28 and TRBJ1-1, with D maybe TRBD1 (5 bases). The CDR3 sequence is 16 residues long. Germline CDR1 MDHEN, CDR2 SYDVKM. V was cut by 1 base and J by 3 bases, with 15 bases left in between. CDR3 nucleotide sequence: TGTGCCAGCAGTTTATTAAGAGACAGCGCTGACACTGAAGCTTTCTTT. It encodes CASSLLRDSADTEAFF.

The chain uses TRBV28 and TRBJ2-7; TRBD1 aligns across 8 bases. After removal of 3 bases from V and 9 bases from J, the junction contained 4 bases not matched to a gene. This CDR3 has 12 amino acids. CDR1 MDHEN and CDR2 SYDVKM come from the germline V gene. CDR3 residues: CASSFRGTGQYF. CDR3 in DNA: TGTGCCAGCAGTTTCCGGGGGACAGGGCAGTACTTC.

The genes are TRBV28 and TRBJ2-1, with D tentatively TRBD2 (6 bases). Germline CDR1 is MDHEN and CDR2 is SYDVKM. Trimming cost V 1 base and J 3 bases, with 10 bases left between them. This CDR3 has 15 residues. CDR3 region: CASSLLGGNYNEQFF. DNA for the CDR3: TGTGCCAGCAGTTTATTGGGCGGGAACTACAATGAGCAGTTCTTC.

The J gene is TRBJ2-1, the V gene TRBV6-5, with D perhaps TRBD2 (5 bases). Trimming cost V 7 bases and J 7 bases, with 8 bases left between them. This CDR3 has 11 amino acids. Looked up from germline, CDR1 is MNHEY and CDR2 is SVGAGI. This chain's CDR3 is CASTGWNEQFF. CDR3 in DNA: TGTGCCAGCACGGGGTGGAATGAGCAGTTCTTC.